The 13 T cell receptor beta chains presented below share a single source sample, sequenced in a study of naive and memory T cell subsets. Study-wide findings and caveats: Naive repertoires, especially CD8, held a few larger clonotypes, possibly memory cells re-expressing CD45RA.

No cognate antigen is known for these TCRs. An equimolar mix of two oligonucleotides served as the beta constant-region primer for TRBC1 and TRBC2. Four rounds of PCR amplified the ligated cDNA using nested alpha and beta constant-region primers plus SP2. MiXCR was run by TCRdb on the UMI-ligation and nested PCR reads, yielding one entry per CDR3 protein. This sample has under 150,000 distinct CDR3 sequences, with approximately 18% found just once. The sequencing sample was made of naive CD8+ T cells from blood. Receptors were obtained from a human donor in good health.

The chain has TRBV27 and TRBJ2-5, with 11 positions matching TRBD2. V lost 5 bases to trimming and J lost 1 base; unmatched junction nucleotides: 6. Germline values: CDR1 MNHEY, CDR2 SMNVEV (reference sequence). CDR3 size: 16 residues. CDR3 loop: CASSLRLAGTQETQYF. The DNA of the CDR3 is TGTGCCAGCAGTCTCCGACTAGCGGGGACCCAAGAGACCCAGTACTTC.

This clonotype showed up just a few times. The CDR3 here is CASTKHQTEKTQYF. The CDR3 DNA is TGTGCCAGCACAAAACACCAAACTGAGAAGACCCAGTACTTC. The rearrangement joins TRBV6-2 or TRBV6-3 to TRBJ2-5; D remains ambiguous. The CDR3 contains 14 residues. V lost 7 bases, J lost 6 bases, and 18 bases lay in between. Germline V lookup: CDR1 MNHEY, CDR2 SVGEGT.

This clonotype occurred a few times. CDR3 sequence: CATSTGRAADTQYF. For the CDR3, the DNA is TGTGCCACCTCCACAGGGAGGGCTGCAGATACGCAGTATTTT. The chain is built from TRBV28 and TRBJ2-3; D may be TRBD2 (7 bases). The CDR3 is 14 amino acids. The V end was cut by 10 bases, the J end by 4 bases, with 18 bases between. The germline V gene encodes CDR1 MDHEN and CDR2 SYDVKM.

This chain joins TRBV6-6 and TRBJ2-3, with 12 bases that match TRBD2. J lost 1 base, V lost 5 bases, and 10 bases had no gene match. Germline lookup yields CDR1 MNHNY and CDR2 SVGAGI (reference sequence). The CDR3 runs to 18 residues. The CDR3 sequence is CASSQTSLAGGGTDTQYF. The CDR3 DNA sequence: TGTGCCAGCAGTCAAACCTCTCTAGCGGGAGGGGGCACAGATACGCAGTATTTT.

V and J are TRBV14 and TRBJ2-1; 7 positions match TRBD2. J was trimmed by 2 bases and V by 4 bases; bases with no gene match: 2. CDR3 length: 14 amino acids. Per germline, CDR1 SGHDN and CDR2 FVKESK. The CDR3 is CASSPSGPYNEQFF. Written as DNA, the CDR3 is TGTGCCAGCAGCCCTAGCGGACCCTACAATGAGCAGTTCTTC.

The chain employs TRBV11-2 and TRBJ2-7; 10 positions agree with TRBD1. Germline assignment: CDR1 SGHAT and CDR2 FQNNGV. The V and J ends lost 5 bases and 2 bases, in that order; junction bases with no gene match: 9. The CDR3 covers 16 residues. The CDR3 DNA reads TGTGCCAGCAGCGCGACCGGGACAGGGGATCCCTACGAGCAGTACTTC. Residues: CASSATGTGDPYEQYF.

This clonotype appeared many times. The V gene is TRBV4-1, the J gene TRBJ1-4; 8 nucleotides agree with TRBD1. This CDR3 has 14 amino acids. Germline CDR1 reads MGHRA; CDR2 reads YSYEKL. V lost 4 bases, J lost 8 bases, and 6 bases stayed unmatched. The CDR3 DNA is TGCGCCAGCAGCCCCGACAGGGGTGGGGAAAAACTGTTTTTT. It yields the protein CASSPDRGGEKLFF.

This chain joins TRBV24-1 and TRBJ2-2, with 8 bases fitting TRBD2. J lost 7 bases, V lost 1 base, and 10 bases had no gene match. The CDR3 runs 17 residues. Germline V lookup: CDR1 KGHDR, CDR2 SFDVKD. The CDR3 loop is CATSDFLGLESIGELFF. CDR3 bases: TGTGCCACCAGTGATTTTCTGGGACTAGAATCCATCGGGGAGCTGTTTTTT.

The chain has TRBV28 and TRBJ2-7, with 10 bases identical to TRBD2. From germline, CDR1 is MDHEN and CDR2 SYDVKM. V was pared by 3 bases and J by 1 base, with 9 bases of the junction left unmatched. The CDR3 runs to 17 residues. The DNA for the CDR3 is TGTGCCAGCAGTTTTCTACTAGCGGGACCCGATTCCTACGAGCAGTACTTC. This codes for CASSFLLAGPDSYEQYF.

This clonotype has just a few counts. This chain uses TRBV6-5 with TRBJ2-7; TRBD2 might be the D (6 bases). Germline lookup yields CDR1 MNHEY and CDR2 SVGAGI. With 2 bases removed from V and 0 bases from J, the gap between germline ends came to 11 bases. The CDR3 runs 15 residues. CDR3 sequence reads: CASSYGGDLSYEQYF. In DNA, the CDR3 is TGTGCCAGCAGTTACGGAGGGGACCTCTCCTACGAGCAGTACTTC.

V usage is TRBV30 and J usage is TRBJ2-5; D call uncertain. V was clipped by 1 base and J by 4 bases, with 13 bases between them. This CDR3 has 14 amino acids. The germline V gene has CDR1 GTSNPN and CDR2 SVGIG (reference sequence). The CDR3 loop is CAWSDHRSLETQYF. The CDR3 coding sequence is TGTGCCTGGAGTGACCACCGGAGTTTAGAGACCCAGTACTTC.

Of note for this clonotype: Relative to the germline gene, one junction end is altered; a read error may explain this. The V gene is TRBV28, the J gene TRBJ1-5; TRBD1 matches at 7 bases. CDR3 length equals 11 residues. Germline V gives CDR1 MDHEN, CDR2 SYDVKM. The CDR3, as DNA: TGTGGCAGCGCCAGGGGGCAGCCCCAGCATTTT. It translates to CGSARGQPQHF.

The rearrangement uses TRBV29-1 and TRBJ2-1, with TRBD1 as a possible D gene (6 bases). Trimming cost V 7 bases and J 2 bases, with 12 bases left between them. The CDR3 extends over 13 amino acids. Germline values: CDR1 SQVTM, CDR2 ANQGSEA. The CDR3 here is CSGYGTTYNEQFF. CDR3 sequence (DNA): TGCAGCGGTTACGGGACAACCTACAATGAGCAGTTCTTC.